This T cell receptor (beta chain) emerged from a study of cytomegalovirus exposure and HLA in healthy donors. On the study more broadly: Falling in the Caucasian-associated ancestry cluster were approximately 84% of approximately 410 genotyped donors. Study-wide points: Clonal expansion was found to be greater in HLA-associated TCR beta chains than in equally common others in a later analysis.

Although they were nominally healthy when sampled, donors likely had unrecorded immune exposures. From germline, CDR1 is LNHDA and CDR2 SQIVND (reference sequence). The CDR3 has 14 residues. The ends lost 4 bases at V and 7 bases at J; junction bases unmatched: 5. The study ran its PCR with 60 Vbeta and 13 Jbeta primers. Original processing methods: The authors later counted roughly 79 million unique TCR beta chains, some 9.9 million of them shared. Libraries were prepared by immunoSEQ multiplex PCR; TCRdb keeps only in-frame clonotypes and omits some of them. That table is the source of V, J and clone size, and D and trimming were worked out from the DNA. The sample yields about 140,000 clones, around 82% seen once. A remark on this clone: Its antigen is currently unknown.

Sequenced sample: PBMCs. This chain links TRBV19 with TRBJ2-1, with TRBD1 identical over 9 bases. This clonotype was sampled from a man aged 45-65 years in good health and CMV-seronegative. Here the CDR3 DNA reads TGTGCCAGTAGTAACCTACAGGGGGCAAATGAGCAGTTCTTC. The encoded protein is CASSNLQGANEQFF.